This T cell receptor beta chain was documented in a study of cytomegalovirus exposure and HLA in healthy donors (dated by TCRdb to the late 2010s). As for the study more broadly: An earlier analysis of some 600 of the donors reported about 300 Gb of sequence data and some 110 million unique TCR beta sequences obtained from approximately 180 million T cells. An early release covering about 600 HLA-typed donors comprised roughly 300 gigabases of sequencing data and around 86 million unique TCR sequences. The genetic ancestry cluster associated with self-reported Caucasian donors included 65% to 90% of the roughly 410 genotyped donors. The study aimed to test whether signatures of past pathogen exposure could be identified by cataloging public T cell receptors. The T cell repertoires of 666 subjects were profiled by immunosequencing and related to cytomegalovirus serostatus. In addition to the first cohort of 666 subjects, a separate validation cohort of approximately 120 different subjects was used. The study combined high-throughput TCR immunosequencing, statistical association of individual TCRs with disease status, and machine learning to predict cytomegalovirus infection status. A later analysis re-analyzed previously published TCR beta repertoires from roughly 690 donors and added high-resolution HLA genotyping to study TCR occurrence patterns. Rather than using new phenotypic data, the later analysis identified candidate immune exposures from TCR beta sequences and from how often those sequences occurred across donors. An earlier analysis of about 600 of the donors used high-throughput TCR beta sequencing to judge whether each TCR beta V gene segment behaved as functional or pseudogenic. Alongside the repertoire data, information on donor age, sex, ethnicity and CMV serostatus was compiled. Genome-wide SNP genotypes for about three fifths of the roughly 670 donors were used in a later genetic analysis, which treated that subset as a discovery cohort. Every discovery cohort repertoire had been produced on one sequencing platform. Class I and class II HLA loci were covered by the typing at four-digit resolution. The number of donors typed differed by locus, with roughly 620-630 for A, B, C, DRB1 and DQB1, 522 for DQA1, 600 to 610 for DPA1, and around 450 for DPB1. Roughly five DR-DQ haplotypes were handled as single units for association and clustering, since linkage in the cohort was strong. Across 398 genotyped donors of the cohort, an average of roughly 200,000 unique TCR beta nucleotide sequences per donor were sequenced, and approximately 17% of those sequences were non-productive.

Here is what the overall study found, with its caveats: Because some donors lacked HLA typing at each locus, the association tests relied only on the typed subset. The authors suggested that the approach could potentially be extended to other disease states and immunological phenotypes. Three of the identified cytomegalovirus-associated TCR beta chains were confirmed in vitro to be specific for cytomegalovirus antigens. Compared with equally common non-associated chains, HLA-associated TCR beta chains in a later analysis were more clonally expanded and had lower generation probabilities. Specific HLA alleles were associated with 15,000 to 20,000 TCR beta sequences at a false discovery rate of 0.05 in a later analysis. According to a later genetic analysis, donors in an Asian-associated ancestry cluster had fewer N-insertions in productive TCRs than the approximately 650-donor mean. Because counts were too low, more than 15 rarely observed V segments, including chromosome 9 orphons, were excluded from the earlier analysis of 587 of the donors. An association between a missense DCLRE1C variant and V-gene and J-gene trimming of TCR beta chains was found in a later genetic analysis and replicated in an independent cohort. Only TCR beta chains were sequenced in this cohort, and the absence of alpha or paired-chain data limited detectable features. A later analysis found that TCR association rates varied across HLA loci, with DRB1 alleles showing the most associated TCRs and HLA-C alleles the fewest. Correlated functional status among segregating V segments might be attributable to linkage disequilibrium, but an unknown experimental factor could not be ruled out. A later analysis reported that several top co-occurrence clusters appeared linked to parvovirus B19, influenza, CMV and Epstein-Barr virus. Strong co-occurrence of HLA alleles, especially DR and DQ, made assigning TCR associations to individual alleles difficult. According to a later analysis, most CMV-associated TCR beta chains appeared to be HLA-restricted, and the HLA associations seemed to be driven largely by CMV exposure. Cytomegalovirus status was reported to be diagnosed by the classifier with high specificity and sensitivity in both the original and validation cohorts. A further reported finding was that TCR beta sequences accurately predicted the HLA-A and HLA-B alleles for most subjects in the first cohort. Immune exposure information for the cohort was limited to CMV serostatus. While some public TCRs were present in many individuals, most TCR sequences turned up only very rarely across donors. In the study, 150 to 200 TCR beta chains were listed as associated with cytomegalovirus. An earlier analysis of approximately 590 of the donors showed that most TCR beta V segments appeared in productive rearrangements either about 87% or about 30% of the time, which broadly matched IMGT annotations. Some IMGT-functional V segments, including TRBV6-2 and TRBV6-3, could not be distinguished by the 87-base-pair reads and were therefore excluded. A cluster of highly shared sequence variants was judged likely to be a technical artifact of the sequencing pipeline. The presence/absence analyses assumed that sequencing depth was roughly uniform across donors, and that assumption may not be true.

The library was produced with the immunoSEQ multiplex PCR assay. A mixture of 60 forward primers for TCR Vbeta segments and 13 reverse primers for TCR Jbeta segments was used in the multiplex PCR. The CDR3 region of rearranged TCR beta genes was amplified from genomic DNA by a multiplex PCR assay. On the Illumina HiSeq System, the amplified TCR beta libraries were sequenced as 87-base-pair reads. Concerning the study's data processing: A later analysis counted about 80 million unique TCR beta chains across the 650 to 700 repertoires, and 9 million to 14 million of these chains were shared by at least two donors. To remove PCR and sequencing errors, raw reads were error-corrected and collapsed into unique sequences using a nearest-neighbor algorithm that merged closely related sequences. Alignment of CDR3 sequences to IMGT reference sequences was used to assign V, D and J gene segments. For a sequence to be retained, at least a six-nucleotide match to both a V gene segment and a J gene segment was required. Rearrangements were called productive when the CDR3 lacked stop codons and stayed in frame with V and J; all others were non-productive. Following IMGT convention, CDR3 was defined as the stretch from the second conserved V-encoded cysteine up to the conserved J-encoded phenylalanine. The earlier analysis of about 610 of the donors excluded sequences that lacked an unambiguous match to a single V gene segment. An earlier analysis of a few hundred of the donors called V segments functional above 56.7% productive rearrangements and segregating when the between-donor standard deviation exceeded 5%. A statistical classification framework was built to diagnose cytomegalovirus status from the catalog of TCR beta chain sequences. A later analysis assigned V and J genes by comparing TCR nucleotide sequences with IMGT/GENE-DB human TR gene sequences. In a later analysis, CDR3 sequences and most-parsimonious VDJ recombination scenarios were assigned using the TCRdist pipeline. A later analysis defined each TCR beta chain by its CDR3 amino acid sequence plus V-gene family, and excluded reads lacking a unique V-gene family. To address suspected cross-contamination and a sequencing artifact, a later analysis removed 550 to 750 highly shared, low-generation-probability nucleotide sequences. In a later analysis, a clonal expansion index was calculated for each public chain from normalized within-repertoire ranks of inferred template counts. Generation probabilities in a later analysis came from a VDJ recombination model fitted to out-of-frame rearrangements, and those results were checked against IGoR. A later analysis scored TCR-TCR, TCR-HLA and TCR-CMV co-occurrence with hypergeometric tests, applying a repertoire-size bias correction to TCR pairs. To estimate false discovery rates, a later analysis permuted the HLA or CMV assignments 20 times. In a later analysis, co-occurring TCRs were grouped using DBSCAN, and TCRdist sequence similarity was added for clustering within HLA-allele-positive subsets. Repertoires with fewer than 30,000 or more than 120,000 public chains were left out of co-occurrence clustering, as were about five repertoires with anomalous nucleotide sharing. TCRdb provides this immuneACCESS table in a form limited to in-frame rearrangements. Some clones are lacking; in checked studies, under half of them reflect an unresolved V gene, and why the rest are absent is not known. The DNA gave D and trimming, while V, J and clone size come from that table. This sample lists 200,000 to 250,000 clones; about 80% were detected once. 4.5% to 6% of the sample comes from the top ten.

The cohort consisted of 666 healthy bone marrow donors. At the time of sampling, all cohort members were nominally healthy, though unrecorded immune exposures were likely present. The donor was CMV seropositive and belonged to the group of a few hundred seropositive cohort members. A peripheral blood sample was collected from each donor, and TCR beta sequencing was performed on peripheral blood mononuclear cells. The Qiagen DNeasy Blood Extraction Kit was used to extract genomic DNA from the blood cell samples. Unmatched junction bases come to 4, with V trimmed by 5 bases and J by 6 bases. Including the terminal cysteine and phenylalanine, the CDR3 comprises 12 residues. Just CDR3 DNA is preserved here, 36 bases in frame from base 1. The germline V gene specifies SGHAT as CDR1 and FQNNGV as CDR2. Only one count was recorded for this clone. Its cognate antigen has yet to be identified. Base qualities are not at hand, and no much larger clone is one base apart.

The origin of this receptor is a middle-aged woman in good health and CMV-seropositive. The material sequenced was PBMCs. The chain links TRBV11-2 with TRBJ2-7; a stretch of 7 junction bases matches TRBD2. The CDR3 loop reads CASSLGGGEQYF. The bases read TGTGCCAGCAGCCTGGGGGGGGGCGAGCAGTACTTC.